Each of the 18 T cell receptor beta chains below was sequenced from the same sample in a study of T-cell memory formation after mild COVID-19. TCRdb processed the 5' RACE reads anew with MiXCR; each CDR3 protein has one entry. The top ten hold 9.5% to 15% of the sample, which has hundreds of thousands of distinct CDR3 sequences, roughly 21% seen once. Sequenced sample: PBMCs or a T cell subset sorted from them (not recorded which). These receptors were taken from an adult woman who had mild COVID-19 (a few samples of this study predate the infection). Cell type and time point are not known.

The V gene is TRBV7-2, the J gene TRBJ1-1, with D unresolved. V dropped 1 base and J dropped 0 bases, with 9 bases sitting between them. The germline V gene encodes CDR1 SGHTA and CDR2 FQGNSA. The CDR3 spans 15 residues. CDR3 protein: CASSLGGLVNTEAFF. The CDR3 DNA reads TGTGCCAGCAGCTTAGGCGGTCTGGTGAACACTGAAGCTTTCTTT.

There are a few counts of this clonotype. This sequence joins TRBV7-9 and TRBJ2-1; D remains unclear. V lost 5 bases, J lost 7 bases, and 18 bases lay in between. The germline V gene has CDR1 SEHNR and CDR2 FQNEAQ (reference sequence). This CDR3 region has 15 residues. The CDR3 is CASSRPVSFGNEQFF. CDR3 sequence (DNA): TGTGCCAGCAGCCGACCGGTGAGTTTCGGGAATGAGCAGTTCTTC.

V usage is TRBV28 and J usage is TRBJ1-2; no reliable D call. This CDR3 has 12 residues. With 2 bases removed from V and 5 bases from J, the gap between germline ends came to 6 bases. Germline CDR1 and CDR2: MDHEN and SYDVKM. Here the CDR3 DNA reads TGTGCCAGCAGTTTAAAACCGTATGGCTACACCTTC. Translated, it gives CASSLKPYGYTF.

This clonotype was recorded at least ten times. The junction departs from the called germline gene at one end, perhaps through a read error. The chain combines TRBV7-2 with TRBJ2-1; 9 nucleotides agree with TRBD2. CDR3 size: 15 residues. CDR1 SGHTA and CDR2 FQGNSA come from the germline V gene. CDR3 DNA: TGTGCCAGCAGCCTAGCGGGATTTACTTACAATGAGCAGTTCTTC. Its translation is CASSLAGFTYNEQFF.

This clonotype turned up a few times. This sequence joins TRBV29-1 and TRBJ2-1, with D hard to call. Germline V gene data show CDR1 as SQVTM and CDR2 as ANQGSEA. There are 10 residues in the CDR3. Trimming shortened V by 7 bases and J by 0 bases, and 1 base separated the two germline ends. The CDR3 DNA reads TGCAGCGCCTCCTACAATGAGCAGTTCTTC. Its translation is CSASYNEQFF.

The CDR3 DNA is TGCGCCAGCAGCTCCGGGACAGGGCAAACTGAAGCTTTCTTT. Its translation is CASSSGTGQTEAFF. The chain recombines TRBV5-1 with TRBJ1-1, with 9 bases identical to TRBD1. Germline assignment: CDR1 SGHRS and CDR2 YFSETQ. With 3 bases clipped from V and 5 bases from J, the junction kept 5 bases outside the gene matches. The CDR3 length is 14 residues. The entire variable domain, with the rest obtained from reference TRBV5-1 and TRBJ1-1, is as follows: KAGVTQTPRYLIKTRGQQVTLSCSPISGHRSVSWYQQTPGQGLQFLFEYFSETQRNKGNFPGRFSGRQFSNSRSEMNVSTLELGDSALYLCASSSGTGQTEAFFGQGTRLTVV.

The CDR3 DNA follows: TGTGCCAGTAGGCCGAGCGGGAGGTCCGGGGAGCTGTTTTTT. Translation gives CASRPSGRSGELFF. The chain couples TRBV19 to TRBJ2-2, with 9 bases identical to TRBD2. V shed 6 bases and J 6 bases; nucleotides not matched to a gene: 5. CDR3 length: 14 amino acids. The germline V gene has CDR1 LNHDA and CDR2 SQIVND (reference sequence).

This clonotype was observed a handful of times. V gene TRBV3-1 combines with J gene TRBJ2-1; TRBD2 matches 10 bases. The length of the CDR3 is 16 residues. With V trimmed by 0 bases and J by 6 bases, 5 bases remained unmatched. The germline V gene has CDR1 LGHDT and CDR2 YNNKEL (reference sequence). The CDR3 DNA sequence: TGTGCCAGCAGCCAAGAAACTCTAGCGGGAGTCAATGAGCAGTTCTTC. Amino acid sequence: CASSQETLAGVNEQFF.

Only one count was recorded for this clonotype. The gene calls are TRBV28 and TRBJ2-7; TRBD2 agrees at 7 bases. The germline V gene has CDR1 MDHEN and CDR2 SYDVKM. The trim removed 5 bases at V and 4 bases at J, leaving 5 bases unmatched. This CDR3 is built from 13 residues. CDR3 amino acids: CASSGGVLYEQYF. CDR3 DNA sequence: TGTGCCAGCAGTGGGGGGGTGCTATACGAGCAGTACTTC.

V and J are TRBV6-5 and TRBJ2-1; TRBD1 aligns across 7 bases. The CDR3 spans 12 residues. Germline CDR1 reads MNHEY; CDR2 reads SVGAGI. After removal of 10 bases from V and 3 bases from J, the junction contained 3 bases not matched to a gene. The CDR3 loop reads CAIGTDYNEQFF. CDR3 coding DNA: TGTGCCATCGGGACAGACTACAATGAGCAGTTCTTC.

The CDR3 here is CASTKPAGTGNTEAFF. The CDR3 region has the DNA TGTGCCAGCACCAAACCCGCCGGGACAGGGAACACTGAAGCTTTCTTT. J is TRBJ1-1 and V is TRBV12-3 or TRBV12-4; 8 positions match TRBD1. This CDR3 comprises 16 residues. V was clipped by 7 bases and J by 1 base; unmatched bases: 11.

The J gene is TRBJ2-1, the V gene TRBV12-3 or TRBV12-4, with unresolved D. Trimming removed 0 bases at V and 2 bases at J, with 8 bases between. The CDR3 is made up of 15 amino acids. The CDR3 nucleotides are TGTGCCAGCAGTTTAGCAGCAGACGCCTACAATGAGCAGTTCTTC. It is translated as CASSLAADAYNEQFF.

V gene TRBV11-1 combines with J gene TRBJ1-5, with D unclear. Trimming left V 5 bases short and J 2 bases short, with 16 bases between. The CDR3 spans 16 residues. Germline values: CDR1 SGHAT, CDR2 FQDESV (reference sequence). The CDR3 coding sequence is TGTGCCAGCAGCCCCCCTAGCGTTACATGCAATCAGCCCCAGCATTTT. Translating gives CASSPPSVTCNQPQHF.

This clonotype occurred many times. V is TRBV2 and J is TRBJ2-1, with a possible D match to TRBD1 (6 bases). With 6 bases removed from V and 2 bases from J, the gap between germline ends came to 14 bases. CDR1 is SNHLY, CDR2 FYNNEI, per germline. CDR3 length: 15 amino acids. The CDR3, as DNA: TGTGCCAGCAGGAAAGACAGGTCGACCTACAATGAGCAGTTCTTC. This gives the protein CASRKDRSTYNEQFF.

The rearrangement uses TRBV9 and TRBJ2-7, with TRBD2 as a possible D gene (6 bases). Looked up from germline, CDR1 is SGDLS and CDR2 is YYNGEE. The CDR3 has 13 residues. V lost 3 bases and J 6 bases, leaving 13 bases between the germline ends. The CDR3 sequence is CASSASTSTEQYF. CDR3 DNA: TGTGCCAGCAGCGCCAGTACTAGCACCGAGCAGTACTTC.

J is TRBJ1-2 and V is TRBV20-1; D is undetermined. The CDR3 covers 10 residues. Looked up from germline, CDR1 is DFQATT and CDR2 is SNEGSKA (reference sequence). V was clipped by 5 bases and J by 3 bases, with 4 bases between them. CDR3: CSAFDYGYTF. In DNA, the CDR3 is TGCAGTGCTTTTGACTATGGCTACACCTTC.

The gene calls are TRBV15 and TRBJ1-6, with 9 bases identical to TRBD1. The germline gives CDR1 LNHNV, CDR2 YYDKDF (reference sequence). Trimming cost V 1 base and J 5 bases; bases outside gene matches: 0. The CDR3 extends over 15 amino acids. This CDR3 is CATSRGTGDNSPLHF. DNA for the CDR3: TGTGCCACCAGCAGAGGGACAGGGGATAATTCACCCCTCCACTTT.

V and J are TRBV20-1 and TRBJ1-6; the match to TRBD1 covers 10 bases. The ends lost 5 bases at V and 9 bases at J; junction bases unmatched: 10. The CDR3 is made up of 15 amino acids. Germline loops: CDR1 DFQATT, CDR2 SNEGSKA (reference sequence). The CDR3 here is CSAAHTGTGASPLHF. Written as DNA, the CDR3 is TGCAGTGCTGCCCATACGGGGACAGGGGCTTCACCCCTCCACTTT.